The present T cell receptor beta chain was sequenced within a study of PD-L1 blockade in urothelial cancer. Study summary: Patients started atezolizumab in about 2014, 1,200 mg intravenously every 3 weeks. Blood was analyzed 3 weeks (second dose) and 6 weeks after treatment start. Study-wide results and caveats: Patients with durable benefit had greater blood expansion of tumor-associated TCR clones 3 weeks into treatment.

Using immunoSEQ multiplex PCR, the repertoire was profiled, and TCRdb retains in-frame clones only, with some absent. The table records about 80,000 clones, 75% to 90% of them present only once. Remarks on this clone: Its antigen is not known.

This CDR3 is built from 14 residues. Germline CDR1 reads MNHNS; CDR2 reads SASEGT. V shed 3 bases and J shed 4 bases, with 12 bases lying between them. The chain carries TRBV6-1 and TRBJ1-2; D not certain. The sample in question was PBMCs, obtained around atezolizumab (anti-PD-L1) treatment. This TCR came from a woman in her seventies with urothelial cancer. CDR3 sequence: CASSDPGIVYGYTF. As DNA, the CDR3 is TGTGCCAGCAGTGACCCGGGTATTGTCTATGGCTACACCTTC.